This T cell receptor beta chain is drawn from a study of blood T cell repertoires in COVID-19. Clones were sequenced by immunoSEQ multiplex PCR, and TCRdb holds only the in-frame ones, with some missing. Altogether approximately 300,000 clones are present, roughly 90% being singletons, with the ten largest covering nearly 6.5%. CDR3 size: 11 residues. Deletions cut 3 bases from V and 8 bases from J, with 5 bases between. Germline loops: CDR1 MNHEY, CDR2 SMNVEV (reference sequence). The sequenced sample was peripheral blood. This clonotype originated in a man between 18 and 35 years old who had recovered from COVID-19. The rearrangement uses TRBV27 and TRBJ2-1; D ambiguous. Here the CDR3 DNA reads TGTGCCAGCAGTTTCGGTGATGAGCAGTTCTTC. Translation gives CASSFGDEQFF.